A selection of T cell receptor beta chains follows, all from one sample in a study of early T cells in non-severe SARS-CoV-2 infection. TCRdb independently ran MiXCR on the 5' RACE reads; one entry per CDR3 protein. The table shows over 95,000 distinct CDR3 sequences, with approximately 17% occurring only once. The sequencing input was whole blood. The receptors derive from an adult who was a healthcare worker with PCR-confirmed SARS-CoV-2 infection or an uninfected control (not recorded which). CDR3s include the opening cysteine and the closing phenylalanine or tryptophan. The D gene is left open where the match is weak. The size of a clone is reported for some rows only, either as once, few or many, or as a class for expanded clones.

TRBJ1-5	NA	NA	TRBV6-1	CASSPQGQPQHF	TGTGCCAGCAGTCCCCAAGGGCAACCCCAGCATTTT
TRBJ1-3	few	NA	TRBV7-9	CASSLAGTPGNTIYF	TGTGCCAGCAGCTTAGCCGGGACGCCTGGAAACACCATATATTTT
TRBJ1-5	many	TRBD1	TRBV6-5	CASSWTGLNQPQHF	TGTGCCAGCAGCTGGACAGGGTTAAATCAGCCCCAGCATTTT
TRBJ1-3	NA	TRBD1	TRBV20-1	CSATRTGGNTIYF	TGCAGTGCTACCCGGACAGGGGGAAACACCATATATTTT
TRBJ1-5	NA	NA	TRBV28	CASSIGREVQPQHF	TGTGCCAGCAGTATCGGCAGGGAGGTTCAGCCCCAGCATTTT
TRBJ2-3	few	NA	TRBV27	CASSTDNSYTDTQYF	TGTGCCAGCAGTACAGATAACTCTTACACAGATACGCAGTATTTT
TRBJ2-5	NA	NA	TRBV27	CASSFKGSGETQYF	TGTGCCAGCAGTTTTAAGGGGTCAGGAGAGACCCAGTACTTC
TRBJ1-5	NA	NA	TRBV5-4	CASSHPNRGPQHF	TGTGCCAGCAGCCACCCGAACCGGGGACCCCAGCATTTT
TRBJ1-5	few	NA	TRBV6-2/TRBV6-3	CASSYRAGLSSQPQHF	TGTGCCAGCAGTTACCGGGCGGGACTTAGTAGTCAGCCCCAGCATTTT
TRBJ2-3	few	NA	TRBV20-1	CSARDYAGITDTQYF	TGCAGTGCTAGAGATTATGCGGGGATAACAGATACGCAGTATTTT
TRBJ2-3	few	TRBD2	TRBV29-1	CSVSGLAGQTDTQYF	TGCAGCGTCTCTGGACTAGCGGGGCAAACAGATACGCAGTATTTT
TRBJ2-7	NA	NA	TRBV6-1	CASSQPGLSSSYEQYF	TGTGCCAGCAGTCAGCCCGGACTGTCCAGCTCCTACGAGCAGTACTTC
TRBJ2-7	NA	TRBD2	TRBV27	CASRRLAGDAYEQYF	TGTGCCAGCAGGAGACTAGCGGGGGATGCCTACGAGCAGTACTTC
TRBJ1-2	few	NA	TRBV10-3	CAISESRQTYGYTF	TGTGCCATCAGTGAGTCGCGTCAGACCTATGGCTACACCTTC
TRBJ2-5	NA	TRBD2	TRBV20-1	CSARASGGGIQETQYF	TGCAGTGCTAGAGCCAGCGGGGGGGGCATTCAAGAGACCCAGTACTTC
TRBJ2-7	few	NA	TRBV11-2	CASSRGSGSPLHEQYF	TGTGCCAGCAGCCGTGGGAGTGGATCACCGCTCCACGAGCAGTACTTC
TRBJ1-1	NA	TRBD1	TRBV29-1	CSVLLQGRVTEAFF	TGCAGCGTGCTACTACAGGGGCGGGTCACTGAAGCTTTCTTT
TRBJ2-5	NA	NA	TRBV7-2	CASRREEATQYF	TGTGCCAGCCGGAGGGAGGAAGCGACCCAGTACTTC
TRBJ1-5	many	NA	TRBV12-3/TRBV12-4	CASSFGQSRRYSNQPQHF	TGTGCCAGCAGTTTCGGGCAGAGCCGGCGTTATAGCAATCAGCCCCAGCATTTT
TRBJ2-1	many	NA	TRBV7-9	CASSLSAGMNEQFF	TGTGCCAGCAGCTTGTCGGCGGGAATGAATGAGCAGTTCTTC
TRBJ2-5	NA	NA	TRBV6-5	CASSYVGRSETQYF	TGTGCCAGCAGTTATGTAGGCCGTAGCGAGACCCAGTACTTC
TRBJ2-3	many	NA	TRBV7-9	CASSSKWADTQYF	TGTGCCAGCAGTTCTAAATGGGCCGATACGCAGTATTTT
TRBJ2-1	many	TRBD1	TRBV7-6	CASSLGRVGDRGYNEQFF	TGTGCCAGCAGCTTAGGAAGGGTGGGGGACAGGGGTTACAATGAGCAGTTCTTC
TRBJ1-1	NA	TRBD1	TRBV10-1	CASSRTGMNTEAFF	TGCGCCAGCAGTCGGACAGGGATGAACACTGAAGCTTTCTTT
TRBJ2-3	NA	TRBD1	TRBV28	CASSRDRARSSTDTQYF	TGTGCCAGCAGCCGGGACAGGGCCCGTTCTAGCACAGATACGCAGTATTTT
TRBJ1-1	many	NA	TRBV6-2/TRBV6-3	CASSRGTEAFF	TGTGCCAGCAGCCGGGGCACTGAAGCTTTCTTT
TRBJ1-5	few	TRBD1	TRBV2	CASSGQGKVQPQHF	TGTGCCAGCAGTGGACAGGGAAAGGTTCAGCCCCAGCATTTT
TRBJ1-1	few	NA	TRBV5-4	CASRPGTVLMNTEAFF	TGTGCCAGCAGGCCCGGGACGGTTCTCATGAACACTGAAGCTTTCTTT
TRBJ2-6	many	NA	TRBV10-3	CAISESNRGPGANVLTF	TGTGCCATCAGTGAGTCGAATAGAGGGCCAGGGGCCAACGTCCTGACTTTC
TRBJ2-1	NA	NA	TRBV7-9	CASSLGEGIGREQFF	TGTGCCAGCAGCTTAGGAGAGGGGATTGGGCGTGAGCAGTTCTTC
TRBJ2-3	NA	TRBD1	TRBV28	CASRTGVPTDTQYF	TGTGCCAGTAGAACAGGGGTGCCCACAGATACGCAGTATTTT
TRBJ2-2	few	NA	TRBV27	CASSFWGSGELFF	TGTGCCAGCAGTTTCTGGGGAAGCGGGGAGCTGTTTTTT
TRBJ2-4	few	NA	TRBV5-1	CASSPTGGNIQYF	TGCGCCAGCAGCCCGACTGGGGGAAACATTCAGTACTTC
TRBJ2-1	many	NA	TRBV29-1	CSVNALGSLYNEQFF	TGCAGCGTTAATGCTTTGGGGTCTCTCTACAATGAGCAGTTCTTC
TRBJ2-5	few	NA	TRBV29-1	CSVHGPDQETQYF	TGCAGCGTCCATGGACCAGATCAAGAGACCCAGTACTTC
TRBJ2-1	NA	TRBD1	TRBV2	CASRETGTSYNEQFF	TGTGCCAGCAGAGAGACAGGGACCTCCTACAATGAGCAGTTCTTC
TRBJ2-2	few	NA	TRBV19	CASVTGVPGELFF	TGTGCCAGTGTGACTGGGGTCCCCGGGGAGCTGTTTTTT
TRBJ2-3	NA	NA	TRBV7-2	CASSQRGDTQYF	TGTGCCAGCAGCCAACGCGGGGATACGCAGTATTTT
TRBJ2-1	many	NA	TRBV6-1	CASSEFLFTYNEQFF	TGTGCCAGCAGTGAATTTCTATTCACCTACAATGAGCAGTTCTTC
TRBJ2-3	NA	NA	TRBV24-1	CATSDYSTDTQYF	TGTGCCACCAGTGACTACAGCACAGATACGCAGTATTTT
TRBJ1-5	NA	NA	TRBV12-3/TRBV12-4	CASSFGESNQPQHF	TGTGCCAGCAGTTTCGGGGAAAGCAATCAGCCCCAGCATTTT
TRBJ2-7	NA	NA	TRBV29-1	CSVVSEYSYEQYF	TGCAGCGTTGTTTCTGAGTACTCCTACGAGCAGTACTTC
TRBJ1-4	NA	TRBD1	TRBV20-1	CSARGGQVHEKLFF	TGCAGTGCTAGAGGGGGACAGGTCCATGAAAAACTGTTTTTT
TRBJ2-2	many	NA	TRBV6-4	CASSDSGTGELFF	TGTGCCAGCAGTGATAGCGGCACCGGGGAGCTGTTTTTT
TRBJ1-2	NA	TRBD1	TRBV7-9	CASRTGTGEHGYTF	TGTGCCAGCAGAACCGGGACAGGGGAACATGGCTACACCTTC
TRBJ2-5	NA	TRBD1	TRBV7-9	CASSLPMTGGVETQYF	TGTGCCAGCAGCTTACCCATGACAGGGGGGGTTGAGACCCAGTACTTC
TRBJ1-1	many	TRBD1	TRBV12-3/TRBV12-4	CAIRRTGGLGNTEAFF	TGTGCCATCCGAAGAACAGGGGGCCTAGGGAACACTGAAGCTTTCTTT